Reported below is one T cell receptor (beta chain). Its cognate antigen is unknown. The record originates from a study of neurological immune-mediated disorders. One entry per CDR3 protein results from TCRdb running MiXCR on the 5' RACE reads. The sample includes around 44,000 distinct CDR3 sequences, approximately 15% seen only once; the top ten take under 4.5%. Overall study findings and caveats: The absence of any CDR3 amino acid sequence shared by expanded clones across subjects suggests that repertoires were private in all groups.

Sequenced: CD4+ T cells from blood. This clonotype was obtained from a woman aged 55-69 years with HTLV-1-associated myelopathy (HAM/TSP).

CDR3 residues: CASSSRGVAGPYTGELFF. CDR3 nucleotide sequence: TGTGCCAGCAGCTCAAGAGGGGTGGCGGGTCCTTACACCGGGGAGCTGTTTTTT. The V and J genes are TRBV11-2 and TRBJ2-2, with D perhaps assigned TRBD1 or TRBD2 (5 bases each). V was pared by 4 bases and J by 3 bases, with 21 bases between. This CDR3 has 18 amino acids. The germline gives CDR1 SGHAT, CDR2 FQNNGV.